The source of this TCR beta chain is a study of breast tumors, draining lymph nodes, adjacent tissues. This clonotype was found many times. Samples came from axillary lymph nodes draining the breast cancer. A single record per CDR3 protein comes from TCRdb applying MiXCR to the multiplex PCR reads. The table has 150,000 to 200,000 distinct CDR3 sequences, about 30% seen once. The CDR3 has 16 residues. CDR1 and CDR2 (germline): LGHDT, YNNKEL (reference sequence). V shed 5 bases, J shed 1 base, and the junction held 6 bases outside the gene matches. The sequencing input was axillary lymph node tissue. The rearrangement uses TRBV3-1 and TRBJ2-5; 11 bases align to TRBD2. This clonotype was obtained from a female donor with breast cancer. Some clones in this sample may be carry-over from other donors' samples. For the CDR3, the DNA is TGTGCCAGCAGCTTTCGACTAGCGGGAACCCAAGAGACCCAGTACTTC. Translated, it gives CASSFRLAGTQETQYF.